Sequencing of this T cell receptor (beta chain) was carried out in a study of CD8+CD57+ T cells in acquired aplastic anemia. For the study at large: Sorted CD4+ and CD8+ cells gave a mean 3.2 ug DNA, range roughly 0.18 to 30 ug. General study points: It was found that twenty-nine CD8+ CDR3 sequences were shared between patients and controls.

TCR beta VDJ and CDR3 were profiled, and genomic DNA was the template. TCRdb reprocessed the reads via MiXCR and lists one record per CDR3 protein. The sample has hundreds of thousands of distinct CDR3 sequences, approximately 70% seen once. The CDR3 consists of 16 residues. CDR1 is DFQATT, CDR2 SNEGSKA, per germline (reference sequence). The trim removed 3 bases at V and 5 bases at J, leaving 9 bases unmatched. Concerning this clonotype: Its matching antigen is unknown.

The sequenced sample consisted of sorted CD4+, CD8+, or CD8+CD57+ T cells (not recorded which) from PBMCs. This rearrangement joins TRBV20-1 to TRBJ2-2; 10 bases line up with TRBD2. The origin of this receptor is a human donor in good health, serving as a control. The CDR3 nucleotides are TGCAGTGCTAGCGGTGATAGCGGGAGGTTGACCGGGGAGCTGTTTTTT. It translates to CSASGDSGRLTGELFF.